Each of the 17 T cell receptor beta chains below was sequenced from the same sample in a study of T cells in Graves' hyperthyroidism and ophthalmopathy. RNA transcripts served as the template for amplifying TCR beta CDR3 regions. RT-PCR in the first round (using the HTBI primer set) targeted the TCR CDR3. MiXCR, run by TCRdb on the multiplex PCR reads, gives a single entry per CDR3 protein. The sample records hundreds of thousands of distinct CDR3 sequences, about 20% being singletons. The sequencing input was blood. Source of these receptors: a man aged 25 to 40 with Graves' ophthalmopathy.

This clonotype was recorded a few times. This chain links TRBV29-1 with TRBJ1-1; D not resolved. Looked up from germline, CDR1 is SQVTM and CDR2 is ANQGSEA. V was pared by 6 bases and J by 2 bases, with 7 bases between. There are 11 residues in the CDR3. The CDR3 DNA is TGCAGCGTGCAGTATAACACTGAAGCTTTCTTT. As protein: CSVQYNTEAFF. The whole variable domain, filled in from reference TRBV29-1 and TRBJ1-1, reads SAVISQKPSRDICQRGTSLTIQCQVDSQVTMMFWYRQQPGQSLTLIATANQGSEATYESGFVIDKFPISRPNLTFSTLTVSNMSPEDSSIYLCSVQYNTEAFFGQGTRLTVV.

This clonotype appeared a few times. The V call is TRBV30, the J call TRBJ2-2; 7 nucleotides line up with TRBD1. V shed 7 bases, J shed 3 bases, and the junction held 2 bases outside the gene matches. The CDR3 length is 12 residues. In germline, CDR1 is GTSNPN, CDR2 SVGIG (reference sequence). The CDR3 nucleotides are TGTGCCTATGACAGGGACACCGGGGAGCTGTTTTTT. Protein product: CAYDRDTGELFF.

A few counts support this clonotype. J is TRBJ2-1 and V is TRBV15; TRBD1 agrees at 7 bases. The J segment lost 0 bases and the V segment lost 4 bases, leaving 6 bases of the junction unmatched. The CDR3 covers 16 residues. CDR1 LNHNV and CDR2 YYDKDF come from the germline V gene (reference sequence). The CDR3 DNA sequence: TGTGCCACCAGCACCAGGACAGGCAGCTCCTACAATGAGCAGTTCTTC. Protein: CATSTRTGSSYNEQFF.

This clonotype appeared once. The CDR3 sequence is CASSLPTRGETQYF. The CDR3 nucleotides are TGTGCCAGCAGTTTACCGACCCGAGGGGAGACCCAGTACTTC. This sequence joins TRBV28 and TRBJ2-5; tentative D call: TRBD2 (5 bases). Germline CDR1 is MDHEN and CDR2 is SYDVKM. The ends were cut back, 2 bases at V and 5 bases at J, with 12 bases in the middle. The CDR3 loop spans 14 amino acids.

CDR3 in DNA: TGCAGTGCTAGAATATCAAGAGGGATGAACTACGAGCAGTACTTC. It translates to CSARISRGMNYEQYF. V and J are TRBV20-1 and TRBJ2-7, with D possibly TRBD2 on 5 matching bases. With 2 bases removed from V and 3 bases from J, the gap between germline ends came to 17 bases. This CDR3 is built from 15 residues. Germline-derived CDR1 and CDR2 are DFQATT and SNEGSKA (reference sequence).

This clonotype has a handful of counts. One end of the junction fails to match germline, which may point to a read error. The chain employs TRBV6-2 or TRBV6-3 and TRBJ2-5; 7 bases map to TRBD2. Germline V gene data show CDR1 as MNHEY and CDR2 as SVGEGT. This CDR3 comprises 13 residues. The CDR3 sequence is CASRRGLQEAQYF. The CDR3 bases are TGTGCCAGCAGGCGGGGACTACAAGAGGCCCAGTACTTC.

With regard to this clonotype: This may be a read error, as it is one base from a much larger clone. This chain connects TRBV5-1 to TRBJ2-1, with 13 bases lining up with TRBD2. The CDR3 length is 15 residues. CDR1 SGHRS and CDR2 YFSETQ come from the germline V gene. After removal of 3 bases from V and 10 bases from J, the junction contained 7 bases not matched to a gene. The CDR3 DNA reads as TGCGCCAGCAGCTGGGGGACTAGCGGGGCTCAGGAGCAGTTCTTC. It translates to CASSWGTSGAQEQFF.

Concerning this clonotype: This could be a read error, since a much larger clone is one nucleotide away. CDR3 DNA: TGTGCCAGCAGCTTTCAACATGGGGGGAATTCACCCCTCCACTTT. Translation gives CASSFQHGGNSPLHF. The chain couples TRBV7-2 to TRBJ1-6, with TRBD1 as a possible D gene (5 bases). CDR1 is SGHTA and CDR2 is FQGNSA in the germline V gene. The CDR3 contains 15 residues. Trimming removed 3 bases from V and 7 bases from J, with 13 bases in between.

This clonotype turned up a few times. The rearrangement uses TRBV6-2 or TRBV6-3 and TRBJ1-1; D not resolved. This CDR3 region has 13 residues. Germline CDR1 MNHEY, CDR2 SVGEGT. V gave up 4 bases and J gave up 6 bases, with 12 bases separating them. The CDR3 sequence: CASSLGIPPEAFF. In nucleotides, the CDR3 is TGTGCCAGCAGTTTAGGAATTCCCCCTGAAGCTTTCTTT.

This clonotype was detected ten times or more. The V gene is TRBV28, the J gene TRBJ2-7; D tentatively fits TRBD1 or TRBD2 (5 bases each). Germline CDR1 and CDR2: MDHEN and SYDVKM. This CDR3 is 15 amino acids long. Trimming cost V 5 bases and J 2 bases, with 16 bases left between them. CDR3 in amino acids: CASSPGPDYAYEQYF. Written as DNA, the CDR3 is TGTGCCAGCAGTCCGGGACCCGACTATGCCTACGAGCAGTACTTC.

The CDR3 DNA sequence: TGTGCCAGCAAAGGGGACAAGAACACTGAAGCTTTCTTT. Translation gives CASKGDKNTEAFF. The V and J genes are TRBV6-1 and TRBJ1-1; perhaps TRBD1 as D (6 bases). This CDR3 is 13 amino acids long. CDR1 is MNHNS, CDR2 SASEGT, per germline. V shed 7 bases and J shed 1 base, with 10 bases lying between them.

The CDR3 loop is CSGLIGGTYEQYF. CDR3 in DNA: TGCAGCGGGTTGATCGGGGGGACCTACGAGCAGTACTTC. The chain is built from TRBV29-1 and TRBJ2-7, with TRBD2 matching over 7 bases. There are 13 residues in the CDR3. V was clipped by 7 bases and J by 2 bases; unmatched bases: 8. From germline, CDR1 is SQVTM and CDR2 ANQGSEA.

The J gene is TRBJ2-1, the V gene TRBV4-1, with 7 bases lining up with TRBD1. Germline V gives CDR1 MGHRA, CDR2 YSYEKL. The CDR3 loop spans 16 amino acids. V dropped 3 bases and J dropped 7; count of bases not matched to a gene: 12. The CDR3 DNA reads as TGCGCCAGCAGCCAGATTTCTGGGACAGCCGGAAATGAGCAGTTCTTC. Protein product: CASSQISGTAGNEQFF.

The rearrangement uses TRBV19 and TRBJ2-1, with D maybe TRBD2 (5 bases). Per germline, CDR1 LNHDA and CDR2 SQIVND (reference sequence). This CDR3 is 16 amino acids long. Trimming left V 3 bases short and J 4 bases short, with 16 bases between. The CDR3 DNA is TGTGCCAGTAGTATGGCGGGCCTAGGATCTTACAATGAGCAGTTCTTC. Encoded protein: CASSMAGLGSYNEQFF.

The chain combines TRBV13 with TRBJ2-1; D is tentatively TRBD1 or TRBD2 (5 bases each). The better agreement between TRBJ2-7 and the DNA end casts doubt on the J call. This CDR3 is built from 15 residues. In germline, CDR1 is PRHDT, CDR2 FYEKMQ (reference sequence). The CDR3 sequence: CASSLAGPANNEQYF. CDR3 nucleotide sequence: TGTGCCAGCAGCTTAGCGGGACCAGCAAACAATGAGCAGTACTTC.

This clonotype was seen only a few times. CDR3 sequence (DNA): TGTGCCAGCAGTTACTCCGGGGGTTCTGATAATTCACCCCTCCACTTT. Translated: CASSYSGGSDNSPLHF. The rearrangement links TRBV6-5 to TRBJ1-6, with D perhaps matching TRBD1 (5 bases). There are 16 residues in the CDR3. Trimming left V 0 bases short and J 5 bases short, with 11 bases between. Germline-derived CDR1 and CDR2 are MNHEY and SVGAGI.

The chain employs TRBV6-5 and TRBJ2-2, with no clear D. The germline gives CDR1 MNHEY, CDR2 SVGAGI. The V gene lost 0 bases and the J gene lost 2 bases, with 10 bases spanning the gap. The CDR3 has 16 residues. CDR3 DNA: TGTGCCAGCAGTTACTCTTTCGGTGCAAACACCGGGGAGCTGTTTTTT. This gives the protein CASSYSFGANTGELFF.